Listed below are T cell receptor beta chains from one sample, sequenced in a study of blood T cells in healthy people across ages. In TCRdb, the 5' RACE reads were re-called with MiXCR into one record per CDR3 protein. The data show about 930,000 distinct CDR3 sequences, with about 27% seen just once and about a tenth held by the top ten. This sample was also put to use in a study of T cells of mothers and their children.

Source material: blood. All receptors derive from a woman aged 35 to 49 in good health. Both conserved end residues are part of each CDR3. D genes are given only for firm matches. For some rows the clone size is stated as once, few or many, or as a class when expanded; others skip it.

d_gene | j_gene | abundance | v_gene | CDR3aa | CDR3nt
NA | TRBJ2-7 | NA | TRBV7-8 | CASSLDRTSAPYEQYF | TGTGCCAGCAGCTTAGATCGGACATCCGCTCCCTACGAGCAGTACTTC
NA | TRBJ2-3 | medium-sized | TRBV5-1 | CASGWTRTDTQYF | TGCGCCAGCGGTTGGACTCGCACAGATACGCAGTATTTT
TRBD1 | TRBJ2-1 | NA | TRBV13 | CASSLTVQGDEQFF | TGTGCCAGCAGCTTAACCGTCCAGGGGGATGAGCAGTTCTTC
NA | TRBJ2-5 | NA | TRBV5-8 | CASTYPRGDGGRETQYF | TGTGCCAGCACCTACCCCCGAGGGGACGGGGGGCGAGAGACCCAGTACTTC
TRBD1 | TRBJ2-3 | NA | TRBV7-2 | CASSPRQGGERNTQYF | TGTGCCAGCAGCCCCCGACAGGGGGGTGAGCGAAATACGCAGTATTTT
NA | TRBJ1-1 | NA | TRBV5-4 | CASSSYSMNTEAFF | TGTGCCAGCAGCTCGTACAGTATGAACACTGAAGCTTTCTTT
TRBD1 | TRBJ1-5 | NA | TRBV6-1 | CASSNRGDGNQPQHF | TGTGCCAGCAGTAACAGGGGGGATGGCAATCAGCCCCAGCATTTT
NA | TRBJ2-5 | NA | TRBV11-2 | CASSSTDSGETQYF | TGTGCCAGCAGCTCCACGGACAGCGGAGAGACCCAGTACTTC
NA | TRBJ1-4 | NA | TRBV4-1 | CASSQPTWKRGEKLFF | TGCGCCAGCAGCCAACCTACGTGGAAACGGGGTGAAAAACTGTTTTTT
NA | TRBJ2-1 | NA | TRBV20-1 | CSARAPRGNEQFF | TGCAGTGCTAGGGCCCCACGAGGGAATGAGCAGTTCTTC
TRBD1 | TRBJ2-3 | few | TRBV28 | CASRTGEYTQYF | TGTGCCAGCAGAACAGGGGAATATACGCAGTATTTT
TRBD1 | TRBJ2-1 | few | TRBV28 | CASSFTTGGWSYNEQFF | TGTGCCAGCAGTTTCACCACAGGGGGATGGTCCTACAATGAGCAGTTCTTC
TRBD2 | TRBJ2-1 | NA | TRBV20-1 | CSARETSGGYNEQFF | TGCAGTGCTAGAGAAACTAGCGGGGGTTACAATGAGCAGTTCTTC
NA | TRBJ2-3 | few | TRBV12-3/TRBV12-4 | CASSLDGHTDTQYF | TGTGCCAGCAGTTTAGACGGCCACACAGATACGCAGTATTTT
TRBD1 | TRBJ2-7 | many | TRBV14 | CASSPEMYPGGLSSYEQYF | TGTGCCAGCAGCCCAGAGATGTACCCAGGGGGCCTCAGCTCCTACGAGCAGTACTTC
NA | TRBJ2-3 | NA | TRBV7-9 | CASTLRVGGTDTQYF | TGTGCCAGCACCCTTAGGGTAGGGGGCACAGATACGCAGTATTTT
TRBD1 | TRBJ1-1 | few | TRBV6-5 | CASRHRGWDEAFF | TGTGCCAGCAGGCACAGGGGGTGGGATGAAGCTTTCTTT
NA | TRBJ2-7 | NA | TRBV29-1 | CSVEGDTPSYEQYF | TGCAGCGTTGAAGGGGACACCCCGTCCTACGAGCAGTACTTC
TRBD1 | TRBJ2-2 | NA | TRBV28 | CASSGDRPTGELFF | TGTGCCAGCAGTGGGGACAGACCCACCGGGGAGCTGTTTTTT
NA | TRBJ2-2 | few | TRBV24-1 | CATQLTGELFF | TGTGCCACACAGCTCACCGGGGAGCTGTTTTTT
NA | TRBJ2-7 | NA | TRBV28 | CASSTPAAGGLYF | TGTGCCAGCAGTACCCCCGCGGCAGGGGGGCTGTACTTC
TRBD1 | TRBJ2-7 | NA | TRBV7-8 | CASNPTGVGEQYF | TGTGCCAGCAACCCAACAGGGGTCGGCGAGCAGTACTTC
NA | TRBJ2-3 | few | TRBV7-3 | CASSPSGSSDTQYF | TGTGCCAGCAGCCCTTCCGGCTCTTCGGATACGCAGTATTTT
NA | TRBJ1-5 | few | TRBV6-5 | CASSYEGFGQPQHF | TGTGCCAGCAGTTACGAAGGGTTCGGTCAGCCCCAGCATTTT
NA | TRBJ2-5 | NA | TRBV6-2/TRBV6-3 | CASSYRDSETQYF | TGTGCCAGCAGTTACAGGGATTCAGAGACCCAGTACTTC
NA | TRBJ2-1 | NA | TRBV5-1 | CASSDRGPDEQFF | TGCGCCAGCAGCGACCGGGGGCCCGATGAGCAGTTCTTC
NA | TRBJ2-7 | NA | TRBV14 | CASSHNGGRIYEQYF | TGTGCCAGCAGCCATAACGGGGGCCGAATCTACGAGCAGTACTTC
NA | TRBJ1-5 | NA | TRBV28 | CASSLGGHSNQPQHF | TGTGCCAGCAGTTTAGGGGGTCATAGCAATCAGCCCCAGCATTTT
TRBD1 | TRBJ1-2 | few | TRBV28 | CASPGQGNYGYTF | TGTGCCAGCCCTGGACAGGGGAACTATGGCTACACCTTC
NA | TRBJ1-4 | NA | TRBV6-5 | CASSYSIGGSATNEKLFF | TGTGCCAGCAGTTACTCAATTGGGGGGTCCGCAACTAATGAAAAACTGTTTTTT
TRBD1 | TRBJ1-1 | few | TRBV7-2 | CASSLPDRGRAFF | TGTGCCAGCAGCTTACCCGACAGGGGGAGGGCTTTCTTT
NA | TRBJ2-7 | NA | TRBV5-1 | CASSYTVSYEQYF | TGCGCCAGCAGCTACACAGTTTCCTACGAGCAGTACTTC
TRBD1 | TRBJ1-2 | few | TRBV5-5 | CASSWVQGAQPDGYTF | TGTGCCAGCAGCTGGGTACAGGGGGCGCAACCTGATGGCTACACCTTC
NA | TRBJ2-1 | few | TRBV10-3 | CAINSQLINEQFF | TGTGCCATCAATAGTCAGTTGATCAATGAGCAGTTCTTC
NA | TRBJ2-7 | NA | TRBV7-9 | CASSLDPTKGPSYEQYF | TGTGCCAGCAGCTTAGATCCCACTAAGGGGCCATCCTACGAGCAGTACTTC
NA | TRBJ1-4 | NA | TRBV15 | CATSRARQINEKLFF | TGTGCCACCAGCAGAGCTCGTCAGATAAATGAAAAACTGTTTTTT
TRBD2 | TRBJ2-1 | NA | TRBV6-1 | CASRRTSGGSYNEQFF | TGTGCCAGCAGGAGGACTAGCGGGGGCTCCTACAATGAGCAGTTCTTC
NA | TRBJ1-6 | NA | TRBV4-1 | CASSAGMRTNSPLHF | TGCGCCAGCAGCGCGGGGATGCGAACGAATTCACCCCTCCACTTT
TRBD1 | TRBJ2-1 | NA | TRBV12-3/TRBV12-4 | CASRMRTGGYNEQFF | TGTGCCAGCAGAATGAGGACAGGGGGCTACAATGAGCAGTTCTTC
NA | TRBJ2-7 | many | TRBV4-3 | CASSQVATYSYEQYF | TGCGCCAGCAGCCAAGTTGCTACTTACTCCTACGAGCAGTACTTC
TRBD1 | TRBJ2-7 | NA | TRBV13 | CVSSVRQGQRNVQYF | TGTGTCAGCAGCGTCCGACAGGGCCAGAGGAACGTTCAGTACTTC